This TCR beta chain is drawn from a study of metastatic and nonmetastatic thyroid tumors. Overall study: Repertoire comparisons spanned blood and tumor or nodule tissue from malignant and benign thyroid patients.

All patients reached thyroid surgery having received no treatment beforehand. Regarding the study as a whole: Within blood and tumor, benign nodules reportedly had significantly lower TCR beta diversity than malignant thyroid tumors did.

Under the authors' procedure: Between-group CDR3 differences, defined by clinicopathological status, yielded a distant-metastasis classifier for papillary thyroid cancer. TCRdb re-called clones via MiXCR from the PCR reads. These V and J calls rely on TCRdb rather than the paper's analysis. The sample carries some 15,000 clones, around 21% recorded once. V gave up 6 bases and J gave up 6 bases; unmatched junction bases: 8. This CDR3 region has 15 residues. There are many counts of this clone. Its specificity is unknown. The sequence came from a female donor with papillary thyroid cancer or a benign thyroid nodule (not recorded which). Some clones in this sample may be carry-over from other donors' samples. The V gene is TRBV12-3 or TRBV12-4, the J gene TRBJ2-7; TRBD2 agrees at 13 bases. Sequenced input: adjacent normal tissue. As DNA, the CDR3 is TGTGCCAGCAGCTCGGGACTAGCGGGACCCCTCGAGCAGTACTTC. It encodes CASSSGLAGPLEQYF.